This TCR beta chain was profiled in a study of cytomegalovirus exposure and HLA in healthy donors (TCRdb year 2017). At the level of the whole study: An earlier analysis of several hundred of the donors reported approximately 280 Gb of sequence data and around 100 million unique TCR beta sequences obtained from approximately 180 million T cells. About 330 gigabases of sequencing data and around 85 million unique TCR sequences made up an early release that covered approximately 620 HLA-typed donors. A separate validation cohort of 100 to 150 different subjects was used in addition to the approximately 700-subject first cohort. Genome-wide SNP genotypes for about 60% of the roughly 700 donors were used in a later genetic analysis, which treated that subset as a discovery cohort. HLA typing covered class I and class II loci at four-digit resolution. Among roughly 400 genotyped donors of the cohort, an average of roughly 240,000 unique TCR beta nucleotide sequences were sequenced per donor, roughly 20% of them non-productive. Typing coverage varied by locus: roughly 629-640 donors for A, B, C, DRB1 and DQB1; around 560 for DQA1; around 610 for DPA1; some 470 for DPB1. To predict cytomegalovirus infection status, the study combined high-throughput TCR immunosequencing, statistical association of individual TCRs with disease status, and machine learning. Four or five DR-DQ haplotypes were handled as single units for association and clustering because linkage in the cohort was strong. Rather than drawing on any new phenotypic data, the later analysis identified candidate immune exposures from TCR beta sequences and the way those sequences occurred across donors. The study profiled the T cell repertoires of hundreds of subjects by immunosequencing and related them to cytomegalovirus serostatus. The study aimed to test whether cataloging public T cell receptors could reveal signatures of past pathogen exposure. Of the roughly 400 genotyped donors, approximately 80% fell in the genetic ancestry cluster associated with self-reported Caucasian donors. A later analysis re-examined previously published TCR beta repertoires from just over 650 donors and added high-resolution HLA genotyping to investigate patterns of TCR occurrence. Every repertoire in the discovery cohort had been generated on one and the same sequencing platform. Donor age, sex, ethnicity and CMV serostatus were compiled together with the repertoire data. An earlier analysis of 587 of the donors used high-throughput TCR beta sequencing to judge whether each TCR beta V gene segment behaved as functional or pseudogenic.

With regard to this clone: No antigen is known for it. No base quality values were provided; no much bigger clone lies one nucleotide off.

Trimming removed 10 bases from V and 3 bases from J; the gene matches leave 2 bases unexplained. The CDR3 spans 13 residues, from the cysteine through the phenylalanine. Only the CDR3 part of the read is kept: 39 bases, read in frame from the first base. CDR1 and CDR2 are drawn from the germline V gene: ENHRY, SYGVKD. Here is what the overall study found, with its caveats: Because some donors lacked HLA typing at each locus, the association tests relied only on the typed subset. A further reported finding was that TCR beta sequences accurately predicted the HLA-A and HLA-B alleles for most subjects in the first cohort. In a later analysis, HLA-associated TCR beta chains were found to be more clonally expanded and to have lower generation probabilities than equally common non-associated chains. Broadly in line with IMGT annotations, most TCR beta V segments showed up in productive rearrangements about 90% or about 30% of the time in an earlier analysis of several hundred of the donors. Approximately 16 rarely observed V segments, including chromosome 9 orphons, were excluded from the earlier analysis of about 500 of the donors because counts were too low. It was suggested by the authors that the approach could potentially be generalized to other disease states and immunological phenotypes. Some IMGT-functional V segments, including TRBV6-2 and TRBV6-3, could not be distinguished by the 87-base-pair reads and were therefore excluded. The cohort was sequenced for TCR beta chains only, and without alpha or paired-chain data the features that could be detected were limited. Strong co-occurrence of HLA alleles, especially DR and DQ, made assigning TCR associations to individual alleles difficult. Most TCR sequences were observed very rarely across donors, whereas some public TCRs were present in many individuals. In the study, some 180 TCR beta chains were listed as associated with cytomegalovirus. In vitro tests confirmed that a few of the cytomegalovirus-associated TCR beta chains recognize cytomegalovirus antigens. In both the original and validation cohorts, the classifier was reported to diagnose cytomegalovirus status with high specificity and sensitivity. In a later genetic analysis, a missense DCLRE1C variant was associated with V-gene and J-gene trimming of TCR beta chains, and the association was replicated in an independent cohort. A cluster of highly shared sequence variants was judged likely to represent a technical artifact of the sequencing pipeline. A later analysis found that TCR association rates varied across HLA loci, with DRB1 alleles showing the most associated TCRs and HLA-C alleles the fewest. A later genetic analysis reported fewer N-insertions in productive TCRs among donors in an Asian-associated ancestry cluster than the roughly 620-donor mean. In a later analysis, several top co-occurrence clusters were reported to appear linked to parvovirus B19, influenza, CMV and Epstein-Barr virus. Immune exposure information for the cohort was limited to CMV serostatus. According to a later analysis, most CMV-associated TCR beta chains appeared to be HLA-restricted, and the HLA associations seemed to be driven largely by CMV exposure. Linkage disequilibrium might explain the correlated functional status among segregating V segments, but an unknown experimental factor could not be excluded. Roughly uniform sequencing depth across donors was assumed in presence/absence analyses, although this assumption may not hold. Specific HLA alleles were associated with over 15,000 TCR beta sequences at a false discovery rate of 0.05 in a later analysis.

The cohort consisted of 600 to 700 healthy bone marrow donors. Cohort members were all nominally healthy when sampled, although unrecorded immune exposures were likely present. The donor was CMV seropositive and was included in the group of some 290 seropositive cohort members. Each donor provided a peripheral blood sample, and peripheral blood mononuclear cells were used for TCR beta sequencing. The Qiagen DNeasy Blood Extraction Kit was used to extract genomic DNA from the blood cell samples. To prepare the library, the immunoSEQ multiplex PCR assay was applied. A mixture of 60 forward primers for TCR Vbeta segments and 13 reverse primers for TCR Jbeta segments was used in the multiplex PCR. A multiplex PCR assay on genomic DNA amplified the CDR3 region of rearranged TCR beta genes. Amplified TCR beta libraries were sequenced as 87-base-pair reads on the Illumina HiSeq System. The published analysis was carried out like this. In a later analysis, about 80 million unique TCR beta chains were counted across the approximately 620 repertoires, and roughly 10 million of these chains were shared by at least two donors. A nearest-neighbor algorithm error-corrected the raw reads and collapsed the reads into unique sequences, merging closely related sequences to remove PCR and sequencing errors. V, D and J gene segments were assigned by aligning CDR3 sequences to IMGT reference sequences. For a sequence to be retained, a match of at least six nucleotides to both a V gene segment and a J gene segment was required. A rearrangement was called productive if the CDR3 had no stop codons and remained in frame with V and J, and every other rearrangement was called non-productive. Following IMGT convention, CDR3 was defined as the stretch from the second conserved V-encoded cysteine up to the conserved J-encoded phenylalanine. Sequences without an unambiguous match to a single V gene segment were excluded from the earlier analysis of about 600 of the donors. An earlier analysis of several hundred of the donors called V segments functional above 56.7% productive rearrangements and segregating when the between-donor standard deviation exceeded 5%. A statistical classification framework was built to diagnose cytomegalovirus status from the catalog of TCR beta chain sequences. In a later analysis, TCR nucleotide sequences were compared against IMGT/GENE-DB human TR gene sequences so that V and J genes could be assigned. The TCRdist pipeline was used in a later analysis to assign CDR3 sequences and most-parsimonious VDJ recombination scenarios. In a later analysis, each TCR beta chain was defined by its CDR3 amino acid sequence together with its V-gene family, and reads without a unique V-gene family were excluded. As a way to deal with suspected cross-contamination and a sequencing artifact, a later analysis dropped 450 to 600 nucleotide sequences that were highly shared and had low generation probability. A later analysis calculated a clonal expansion index for each public chain from normalized within-repertoire ranks of inferred template counts. In a later analysis, generation probabilities were computed with a VDJ recombination model fitted to out-of-frame rearrangements, and the resulting probabilities were checked against IGoR. In a later analysis, hypergeometric tests were used to score TCR-TCR, TCR-HLA and TCR-CMV co-occurrence, with a repertoire-size bias correction applied to TCR pairs. To estimate false discovery rates, a later analysis permuted the HLA or CMV assignments 20 times. In a later analysis, co-occurring TCRs were grouped using DBSCAN, and TCRdist sequence similarity was added for clustering within HLA-allele-positive subsets. Repertoires with fewer than 30,000 or more than 120,000 public chains, plus five repertoires with anomalous nucleotide sharing, were excluded from co-occurrence clustering. The table was pulled from immuneACCESS by TCRdb, which kept in-frame rearrangements only. Such tables lose some clones; where checked, under half of the loss comes from unresolved V genes, and the rest has no known cause. V and J calls plus clone size are reproduced from that table; the DNA served to infer D and trimming. Present in this sample are under 150,000 clones, 75% to 85% of which were seen just once. The ten most abundant clones make up about 8.3% of the sample.

The chain is assembled from TRBV10-3 and TRBJ2-1, with 11 bases aligning to TRBD2. The TCR sequence derives from a woman aged 45-65 years in good health and CMV-seropositive. Sequencing was carried out using PBMCs. The CDR3 here reads CATLAGGYNEQFF. The DNA is as follows: TGTGCCACGCTAGCGGGAGGCTACAATGAGCAGTTCTTC.